A single sample gave rise to the 30 T cell receptor beta chains below, sequenced in a study of shared clonotypes between healthy human individuals. Assay: immunoSEQ multiplex PCR; the TCRdb copy retains only in-frame clones and omits some. The sample includes about 1 million clones, around four fifths of them seen just once. Sequencing was performed on memory CD4+ T cells sorted from blood. As for subset: CD45RA-negative fraction. The source is a young man in good health.

The V gene is TRBV5-1, the J gene TRBJ2-1; 16 bases map to TRBD2. The CDR3 sequence is 19 residues long. Losses at the gene ends were 2 bases for V and 5 bases for J; bases not matched to a gene: 10. CDR1 SGHRS and CDR2 YFSETQ come from the germline V gene. CDR3 DNA sequence: TGCGCCAGCAGCTTCGCCGGGACTAGCGGGAGGGCCGGTAACAATGAGCAGTTCTTC. Encoded protein: CASSFAGTSGRAGNNEQFF.

This rearrangement joins TRBV5-4 to TRBJ2-7; 7 bases align to TRBD2. CDR3 size: 17 residues. After removal of 3 bases from V and 5 bases from J, the junction contained 17 bases not matched to a gene. Germline V gene lookup returns CDR1 SGHNT and CDR2 YYREEE (reference sequence). The CDR3 here is CASSSVTRAGLRNEQYF. CDR3 sequence (DNA): TGTGCCAGCAGCTCCGTAACGAGAGCGGGGCTGAGGAACGAGCAGTACTTC.

The chain combines TRBV4-3 with TRBJ2-2, with 7 bases fitting TRBD2. CDR3 length equals 18 residues. Germline V lookup: CDR1 LGHNA, CDR2 YSLEER. V trimming: 4 bases; J trimming: 0 bases; junction bases outside the gene matches: 11. DNA for the CDR3: TGCGCCAGCAGCCGGCAAACCCCGGGACTAACGAACACCGGGGAGCTGTTTTTT. Its translation: CASSRQTPGLTNTGELFF.

This rearrangement joins TRBV5-1 to TRBJ1-2, with D possibly being TRBD1 (5 bases). V was cut by 7 bases and J by 8 bases, with 18 bases left in between. CDR1 and CDR2 (germline): SGHRS, YFSETQ. The CDR3 consists of 13 residues. The CDR3 nucleotides read TGCGCCAGCCGCCTGGGGCAGGAGTTCGGCTACACCTTC. It yields the protein CASRLGQEFGYTF.

On this clone: Additional DNA sequences in this sample encode the identical CDR3. The chain employs TRBV6-5 and TRBJ2-7; no reliable D call. V was cut by 3 bases and J by 1 base, with 7 bases left in between. Germline lookup yields CDR1 MNHEY and CDR2 SVGAGI. CDR3 length: 13 amino acids. Written as DNA, the CDR3 is TGTGCCAGCAGTTATGGTCTATCCTACGAGCAGTACTTC. Its translation: CASSYGLSYEQYF.

As to this clone: Other DNA sequences in this sample translate to the same CDR3. This rearrangement joins TRBV7-2 to TRBJ1-3; D remains unclear. Germline loops: CDR1 SGHTA, CDR2 FQGNSA. V gave up 4 bases and J gave up 2 bases, with 0 bases separating them. The CDR3 is 11 amino acids. This CDR3 is CASSSGNTIYF. CDR3 bases: TGTGCCAGCAGCTCTGGAAACACCATATATTTT.

This clone was seen at least ten times. The chain carries TRBV6-6 and TRBJ2-3; TRBD1 or TRBD2 may be the D gene (6 bases each). Per germline, CDR1 MNHNY and CDR2 SVGAGI (reference sequence). Trimming left V 4 bases short and J 0 bases short, with 11 bases between. CDR3 size: 15 residues. CDR3 in DNA: TGTGCCAGCAGTTCCGGGGGCTCTAGCACAGATACGCAGTATTTT. It codes for CASSSGGSSTDTQYF.

In regard to this clone: Possible read error: a much larger clone is one base away. Here the CDR3 omits its conserved ending phenylalanine or tryptophan, so a read error is the likely source. For the CDR3, the DNA is TGTGCCAGCAGGATACTGACAGGGACCTACGAGCAGTACTTA. Translating it yields CASRILTGTYEQYL. The chain uses TRBV2 and TRBJ2-7; 7 bases align to TRBD1. V was pared by 6 bases and J by 2 bases, with 7 bases of the junction left unmatched. The germline V gene has CDR1 SNHLY and CDR2 FYNNEI. The CDR3 loop spans 14 amino acids.

This clone was picked up a small number of times. The V gene is TRBV4-1, the J gene TRBJ2-7, with D perhaps matching TRBD1 or TRBD2 (5 bases each). This CDR3 is built from 16 residues. Germline V CDR1 and CDR2: MGHRA, YSYEKL. Trimming left V 4 bases short and J 0 bases short, with 16 bases between. CDR3 region: CASSLSYSGSSYEQYF. The CDR3 region has the DNA TGCGCCAGCAGCCTGAGCTATTCAGGGAGCTCCTACGAGCAGTACTTC.

This clone was counted between two and nine times. The chain couples TRBV5-6 to TRBJ2-3; 7 bases line up with TRBD2. The CDR3 runs 14 residues. Germline values: CDR1 SGHDT, CDR2 YYEEEE. The junction had 7 bases not matched to a gene; V was cut back by 4 bases and J by 5 bases. The CDR3: CASSARAGEDTQYF. In DNA form, the CDR3 reads TGTGCCAGCAGCGCTCGGGCGGGAGAAGATACGCAGTATTTT.

The chain links TRBV6-4 to TRBJ2-2; 9 nucleotides align to TRBD2. The CDR3 is made up of 16 amino acids. V shed 4 bases, J shed 6 bases, and the junction held 9 bases outside the gene matches. In germline, CDR1 is MRHNA, CDR2 SNTAGT. The CDR3 coding sequence is TGTGCCAGCAGTGTAGAAGCGGGAGGAATATCCGGGGAGCTGTTTTTT. Its translation: CASSVEAGGISGELFF.

The chain recombines TRBV28 with TRBJ2-2; tentative D call: TRBD2 (6 bases). V lost 4 bases, J lost 7 bases, and 19 bases lay in between. CDR1 is MDHEN and CDR2 is SYDVKM in the germline V gene. The CDR3 is made up of 16 amino acids. The CDR3 spells CASSSEGSGGNGELFF. The DNA for the CDR3 is TGTGCCAGCAGTTCGGAGGGGAGTGGGGGGAACGGGGAGCTGTTTTTT.

This clone was seen repeatedly, ten times or more. The V and J genes are TRBV27 and TRBJ1-3; D is ambiguous. Trimming took 2 bases from V and 8 from J, leaving 10 bases between them. Germline CDR1 and CDR2: MNHEY and SMNVEV (reference sequence). The CDR3 extends over 13 amino acids. CDR3: CASSLREGYTIYF. The CDR3 DNA sequence: TGTGCCAGCAGTTTAAGGGAAGGCTACACCATATATTTT.

The CDR3 loop is CASSYSAGPNSPLHF. Here the CDR3 DNA reads TGTGCCAGCAGTTACTCGGCAGGGCCTAATTCACCCCTCCACTTT. This chain uses TRBV6-5 with TRBJ1-6, with a possible D match to TRBD1 (5 bases). V lost 0 bases, J lost 6 bases, and 9 bases lay in between. The CDR3 is 15 amino acids. Germline V lookup: CDR1 MNHEY, CDR2 SVGAGI.

This clone was seen more than once but under ten times. The chain uses TRBV19 and TRBJ1-5, with D hard to call. This CDR3 region has 13 residues. Germline CDR1 reads LNHDA; CDR2 reads SQIVND (reference sequence). The V end was cut by 5 bases, the J end by 6 bases, with 11 bases between. The CDR3: CASSLSAGQPQHF. Here the CDR3 DNA reads TGTGCCAGTAGTCTCTCCGCCGGTCAGCCCCAGCATTTT.

In its sample, this clone was seen once. This CDR3 is CASSLVLPQHF. CDR3 in DNA: TGTGCCAGCAGCTTAGTTTTGCCCCAGCATTTT. The chain carries TRBV7-2 and TRBJ1-5; D ambiguous. The CDR3 totals 11 residues. Trimming cost V 1 base and J 9 bases, with 4 bases left between them. The germline CDR1 and CDR2 sequences are SGHTA and FQGNSA.

On this clone itself: The sample has other DNA sequences that encode this CDR3 too. The chain joins TRBV6-1 to TRBJ1-2; D gene uncertain. Germline assignment: CDR1 MNHNS and CDR2 SASEGT. V lost 9 bases and J lost 4, with 6 bases in between. The CDR3 runs 10 residues. CDR3 in amino acids: CASGAYGYTF. DNA of the CDR3: TGTGCCAGTGGTGCCTATGGCTACACCTTC.

This clone was counted at least ten times. The chain employs TRBV9 and TRBJ2-3; weak D call: TRBD2 (6 bases). This CDR3 is 15 amino acids long. The V and J ends lost 7 bases and 1 base respectively, with 16 bases between them. Germline CDR1 SGDLS, CDR2 YYNGEE. The CDR3 is CASGTGLRGTDTQYF. As DNA, the CDR3 is TGTGCCAGCGGGACGGGACTGAGGGGCACAGATACGCAGTATTTT.

The rearrangement links TRBV6-1 to TRBJ2-7; tentatively, D is TRBD2 (6 bases). Germline CDR1 is MNHNS and CDR2 is SASEGT. The CDR3 length is 14 residues. Trimming left V 5 bases short and J 7 bases short, with 18 bases between. The CDR3 spells CASSWDSTLREQYF. The CDR3 DNA follows: TGTGCCAGCAGTTGGGACTCCACGCTTCGGGAGCAGTACTTC.

The chain joins TRBV6-6 to TRBJ2-1, with 12 bases fitting TRBD1. V lost 7 bases to trimming and J lost 9 bases; unmatched junction nucleotides: 13. Germline-derived CDR1 and CDR2 are MNHNY and SVGAGI (reference sequence). The length of the CDR3 is 16 residues. CDR3 protein: CASIPGGGQGAVEQFF. In DNA form, the CDR3 reads TGTGCCAGCATCCCAGGAGGGGGACAGGGGGCAGTTGAGCAGTTCTTC.

Notes on this clone: This specimen includes other DNA sequences encoding the same CDR3. CDR3 region: CASSQDRGSSYNSPLHF. The CDR3 coding sequence is TGCGCCAGCAGCCAAGATAGGGGGAGCTCCTATAATTCACCCCTCCACTTT. V usage is TRBV4-1 and J usage is TRBJ1-6, with D possibly TRBD1 on 6 matching bases. Looked up from germline, CDR1 is MGHRA and CDR2 is YSYEKL. CDR3 length: 17 residues. The V and J ends lost 0 bases and 0 bases respectively, with 9 bases between them.

V usage is TRBV15 and J usage is TRBJ1-1; 7 bases are a match to TRBD1. Germline loops: CDR1 LNHNV, CDR2 YYDKDF (reference sequence). With 0 bases clipped from V and 4 bases from J, the junction kept 11 bases outside the gene matches. The CDR3 spans 17 residues. The CDR3 region has the DNA TGTGCCACCAGCAGAGATCGACAGGGCCAGTGGGCCACTGAAGCTTTCTTT. It codes for CATSRDRQGQWATEAFF. The full variable domain, completed using reference TRBV15 and TRBJ1-1, is DAMVIQNPRYQVTQFGKPVTLSCSQTLNHNVMYWYQQKSSQAPKLLFHYYDKDFNNEADTPDNFQSRRPNTSFCFLDIRSPGLGDTAMYLCATSRDRQGQWATEAFFGQGTRLTVV.

The chain couples TRBV6-1 to TRBJ2-7, with a possible D match to TRBD2 (6 bases). The ends were cut back, 3 bases at V and 3 bases at J, with 24 bases in the middle. The germline CDR1 and CDR2 sequences are MNHNS and SASEGT. CDR3 size: 18 residues. CDR3 sequence: CASSEAGSRGRPVYEQYF. Here the CDR3 DNA reads TGTGCCAGCAGTGAGGCGGGATCGAGGGGAAGGCCAGTCTACGAGCAGTACTTC.

This clone was observed a handful of times. The V call is TRBV18, the J call TRBJ1-2, with D uncertain. This CDR3 has 14 residues. V was pared by 3 bases and J by 2 bases, with 10 bases between. CDR1 KGHSH and CDR2 LQKENI come from the germline V gene. CDR3 coding DNA: TGTGCCAGCTCACCTCAGCCCGCGAACTATGGCTACACCTTC. Its protein is CASSPQPANYGYTF.

V usage is TRBV29-1 and J usage is TRBJ2-7, with D possibly being TRBD2 (6 bases). This CDR3 is built from 16 residues. Looked up from germline, CDR1 is SQVTM and CDR2 is ANQGSEA. Trimming pared 4 bases from V and 0 bases from J, leaving 19 bases between. The CDR3 nucleotides are TGCAGCGTTGGGCCGGGGGTAGGTCCCCTCTCCTACGAGCAGTACTTC. It translates to CSVGPGVGPLSYEQYF.

The genes are TRBV5-4 and TRBJ1-4; the D is unclear. Germline loops: CDR1 SGHNT, CDR2 YYREEE (reference sequence). Trimming took 0 bases from V and 0 from J, leaving 6 bases between them. This CDR3 is 15 amino acids long. The CDR3 spells CASSLGQATNEKLFF. In DNA, the CDR3 is TGTGCCAGCAGCTTGGGGCAGGCAACTAATGAAAAACTGTTTTTT.

The CDR3 here is CASSPGENFNTEAFF. The CDR3 nucleotides are TGCGCCAGCAGCCCAGGGGAAAACTTCAACACTGAAGCTTTCTTT. This sequence joins TRBV5-1 and TRBJ1-1, with D possibly being TRBD1 (6 bases). Trimming took off 4 bases at V and 2 bases at J, with 15 bases between the two ends. CDR1 SGHRS and CDR2 YFSETQ come from the germline V gene. The CDR3 runs to 15 residues.

This chain connects TRBV10-1 to TRBJ2-7, with D tentatively TRBD1 or TRBD2 (5 bases each). CDR1 is WNHNN, CDR2 SYGVQD, per germline (reference sequence). V lost 8 bases and J 2 bases, leaving 19 bases between the germline ends. The length of the CDR3 is 15 residues. CDR3 loop: CASSPSGTEAYEQYF. The CDR3 DNA reads as TGCGCCAGCTCGCCTTCCGGGACGGAGGCCTACGAGCAGTACTTC.

V gene TRBV28 combines with J gene TRBJ1-6, with TRBD1 as a possible D gene (5 bases). The CDR3 loop spans 16 amino acids. Germline V lookup: CDR1 MDHEN, CDR2 SYDVKM. V gave up 2 bases and J gave up 0 bases, with 8 bases separating them. In DNA form, the CDR3 reads TGTGCCAGCAGTTTAGTGACAGACTCCTATAATTCACCCCTCCACTTT. It is translated as CASSLVTDSYNSPLHF.

V usage is TRBV19 and J usage is TRBJ2-1; 12 bases are a match to TRBD2. V shed 4 bases and J 4 bases; nucleotides not matched to a gene: 2. CDR3 size: 15 residues. CDR1 is LNHDA and CDR2 is SQIVND in the germline V gene (reference sequence). CDR3 protein: CASSTTSGRYNEQFF. The CDR3 nucleotides read TGTGCCAGTAGTACTACTAGCGGGAGGTACAATGAGCAGTTCTTC.